These T cell receptor beta chains were read from a single sample in a study of blood T cell repertoires in COVID-19. Using immunoSEQ multiplex PCR, the repertoire was profiled, and TCRdb retains in-frame clones only, with some absent. Of more than 95,000 clones listed, roughly nine tenths are singletons. Sequences were obtained from peripheral blood. These receptors were collected from a woman older than 75 in a cohort sampled during active COVID-19. Each CDR3 is given with its conserved first and last residue.

TRBJ2-1 TRBV29-1 CSVAALADSYNEQFF
TRBJ1-1 TRBV7-9 CASSLGEQNTEAFF
TRBJ1-2 TRBV7-9 CASISETGGVGYTF
TRBJ2-2 TRBV18 CASSPTGANTGELFF
TRBJ1-3 TRBV10-3 CAISASGGEVRNTIYF
TRBJ2-3 TRBV6-6 CASSYGPGQNTDTQYF
TRBJ2-2 TRBV29-1 CSARVSPNTGELFF
TRBJ2-7 TRBV3-1/TRBV3-2 CASSLGTSGYEQYF
TRBJ1-2 TRBV21-1 CASREFRDRVNGYTF
TRBJ2-7 TRBV7-2 CASSLGRGIAGEEQYF
TRBJ1-4 TRBV19 CASSISRGTNNEKLFF
TRBJ1-2 TRBV3-1/TRBV3-2 CASTGGQHYGYTF
TRBJ2-7 TRBV6-2/TRBV6-3 CASSYGFFQGDNYEQYF
TRBJ1-5 TRBV14 CASSQGESQPQHF
TRBJ1-4 TRBV11-3 CASSALTGVLTDEKLFF
TRBJ2-1 TRBV6-6 CASTGGGHAYNEQFF
TRBJ2-1 TRBV19 CASNPRPGEQFF
TRBJ1-1 TRBV19 CASSFQGARAFF
TRBJ1-5 TRBV21-1 CASPDSPGQGLFNQPQHF
TRBJ2-7 TRBV5-1 CASSKTDLSYEQYF
TRBJ2-7 TRBV5-6 CASAGQAGEYEQYF
TRBJ2-6 TRBV12-5 CASGPRDRGLGSGANVLTF